The 29 T cell receptor beta chains listed next were all sequenced from one sample in a study of spatial heterogeneity in lung cancer. One entry per CDR3 protein results from TCRdb running MiXCR on the 5' RACE reads. The sample shows over 1,000 distinct CDR3 sequences, 35% to 40% of them seen only once. The time point: sample taken at primary tumor resection. This specimen consisted of normal lung tissue next to the tumor, obtained at surgery. These TCRs come from a male donor with early-stage non-small cell lung cancer.

V and J are TRBV11-2 and TRBJ2-7, with TRBD1 identical over 9 bases. This CDR3 comprises 14 residues. V shed 1 base and J 6 bases; nucleotides not matched to a gene: 4. Germline lookup yields CDR1 SGHAT and CDR2 FQNNGV. The chain's CDR3 is CASSLGDRASEQYF. The CDR3 DNA is TGTGCCAGCAGCTTAGGGGACAGGGCGAGCGAGCAGTACTTC.

V gene TRBV2 combines with J gene TRBJ2-7; 7 bases align to TRBD2. Germline-derived CDR1 and CDR2 are SNHLY and FYNNEI. V dropped 8 bases and J dropped 4; count of bases not matched to a gene: 8. The CDR3 is 13 residues long. The DNA of the CDR3 is TGTGCCAGCTGGGAGGGGAGCCATTACGAGCAGTACTTC. The encoded protein is CASWEGSHYEQYF.

The genes are TRBV20-1 and TRBJ1-5; a possible D gene is TRBD1 (5 bases). V was trimmed by 7 bases and J by 3 bases, leaving 19 bases between them. Germline V lookup: CDR1 DFQATT, CDR2 SNEGSKA (reference sequence). The CDR3 runs 15 residues. The DNA of the CDR3 is TGCAGTGTCACGGTTGGGGGTACGGTCAATCAGCCCCAGCATTTT. The encoded protein is CSVTVGGTVNQPQHF.

This clonotype turned up a few times. J is TRBJ1-1 and V is TRBV19; the D is unclear. Germline-derived CDR1 and CDR2 are LNHDA and SQIVND (reference sequence). The CDR3 totals 16 residues. The V and J ends lost 1 base and 1 base respectively, with 13 bases between them. CDR3 loop: CASSIGRRTKNTEAFF. The CDR3, as DNA: TGTGCCAGTAGTATAGGAAGGCGGACCAAGAACACTGAAGCTTTCTTT.

This chain links TRBV18 with TRBJ2-3; D call uncertain. This CDR3 region has 14 residues. Looked up from germline, CDR1 is KGHSH and CDR2 is LQKENI. Trimming took 4 bases from V and 1 from J, leaving 9 bases between them. The CDR3 DNA sequence: TGTGCCAGCTCACTCGCATGGGGCACAGATACGCAGTATTTT. Encoded protein: CASSLAWGTDTQYF.

The chain links TRBV24-1 to TRBJ2-5; D might be TRBD2 (6 bases). This CDR3 comprises 14 residues. From germline, CDR1 is KGHDR and CDR2 SFDVKD. V lost 6 bases to trimming and J lost 3 bases, with 13 bases between them. The CDR3 DNA is TGTGCCACCAGTCCCTGGGGCGGGGAAGAGACCCAGTACTTC. Translating gives CATSPWGGEETQYF.

The CDR3 protein is CASSLGPASNTGELFF. As DNA, the CDR3 is TGTGCCAGCAGCTTAGGTCCCGCCTCGAACACCGGGGAGCTGTTTTTT. The rearrangement uses TRBV7-2 and TRBJ2-2; D ambiguous. The V end was cut by 1 base, the J end by 0 bases, with 9 bases between. CDR1 is SGHTA, CDR2 FQGNSA, per germline. The CDR3 runs 16 residues.

V and J are TRBV10-3 and TRBJ1-5; TRBD1 aligns across 11 bases. J gave up 4 bases and V 4 bases, and 3 bases lay outside the gene matches. This CDR3 has 15 residues. Germline-derived CDR1 and CDR2 are ENHRY and SYGVKD. The CDR3 nucleotides read TGTGCCATCAGTGCTGGGACAGGGGGAAATCAGCCCCAGCATTTT. This codes for CAISAGTGGNQPQHF.

J is TRBJ2-5 and V is TRBV5-1; D uncertain. The CDR3 totals 13 residues. CDR1 is SGHRS and CDR2 is YFSETQ in the germline V gene. The germline V and J ends were trimmed by 5 bases and 5 bases, with 13 bases remaining between them. The CDR3 protein is CASSPSFSETQYF. CDR3 DNA sequence: TGCGCCAGCAGTCCGTCGTTTTCGGAGACCCAGTACTTC.

J is TRBJ2-5 and V is TRBV2; D uncertain. V was shortened by 2 bases and J by 2 bases, with 9 bases between the two germline ends. The length of the CDR3 is 14 residues. Germline CDR1 reads SNHLY; CDR2 reads FYNNEI. In DNA, the CDR3 is TGTGCCAGCAGTGAATTAGGCAGTCAAGAGACCCAGTACTTC. Protein sequence: CASSELGSQETQYF.

V usage is TRBV5-1 and J usage is TRBJ1-2; D unresolved. There are 14 residues in the CDR3. The germline V gene has CDR1 SGHRS and CDR2 YFSETQ. Trimming left V 4 bases short and J 0 bases short, with 10 bases between. CDR3 DNA sequence: TGCGCCAGCAGCCGAACCCTAACTAACTATGGCTACACCTTC. Translation gives CASSRTLTNYGYTF.

The chain links TRBV28 to TRBJ2-3; weak D call: TRBD2 (6 bases). CDR1 is MDHEN and CDR2 is SYDVKM in the germline V gene. Trimming stripped 3 bases from V and 0 bases from J, with 7 bases between. CDR3 length equals 14 residues. In DNA form, the CDR3 reads TGTGCCAGCAGTTTGGGGAGGAGCACAGATACGCAGTATTTT. This gives the protein CASSLGRSTDTQYF.

This clonotype is medium-sized within its sample. This chain links TRBV29-1 with TRBJ1-3, with D possibly being TRBD1 (5 bases). The ends were cut back, 3 bases at V and 1 base at J, with 10 bases in the middle. The CDR3 runs to 14 residues. Germline V CDR1 and CDR2: SQVTM, ANQGSEA. Here the CDR3 DNA reads TGCAGCGTTGAGGTCAAGGGGTCTGGAAACACCATATATTTT. Protein product: CSVEVKGSGNTIYF.

Judged by abundance, this clonotype is large. Here the CDR3 reads CASSQEGQSEQYF. CDR3 nucleotide sequence: TGTGCCAGCAGCCAAGAGGGGCAGAGCGAGCAGTACTTC. The J gene is TRBJ2-7, the V gene TRBV3-1; perhaps TRBD1 as D (5 bases). V dropped 0 bases and J dropped 6 bases, with 9 bases sitting between them. CDR1 is LGHDT and CDR2 is YNNKEL in the germline V gene (reference sequence). CDR3 length equals 13 residues.

By frequency in the sample, this clonotype is large (0.1 to 1%). J is TRBJ2-3 and V is TRBV12-3 or TRBV12-4; 11 nucleotides agree with TRBD2. This CDR3 region has 17 residues. With V trimmed by 6 bases and J by 3 bases, 11 bases remained unmatched. The CDR3 loop is CASSTGRSSGGTDTQYF. The CDR3 bases are TGTGCCAGCAGCACAGGCCGGTCTAGCGGGGGGACAGATACGCAGTATTTT.

This clonotype is large in the sample. The chain employs TRBV7-8 and TRBJ1-5; tentatively, D is TRBD1 (5 bases). V was pared by 5 bases and J by 4 bases, with 18 bases between. From germline, CDR1 is SGHVS and CDR2 FQNEAQ. The CDR3 covers 16 residues. The CDR3 here is CASSIQAGVGNQPQHF. The DNA of the CDR3 is TGTGCCAGCAGCATCCAGGCGGGGGTCGGGAATCAGCCCCAGCATTTT.

This clonotype is categorized as large (0.1 to 1%). The chain employs TRBV24-1 and TRBJ2-1; D possibly corresponds to TRBD2 (5 bases). CDR1 is KGHDR, CDR2 SFDVKD, per germline. The CDR3 covers 18 residues. V dropped 0 bases and J dropped 0 bases, with 14 bases sitting between them. The chain's CDR3 is CATSDLSVQRSSYNEQFF. The CDR3 nucleotides are TGTGCCACCAGTGATTTGTCGGTTCAGCGGAGCTCCTACAATGAGCAGTTCTTC.

This clonotype counts as medium-sized. J is TRBJ2-1 and V is TRBV10-3; 8 bases map to TRBD2. Looked up from germline, CDR1 is ENHRY and CDR2 is SYGVKD. The CDR3 extends over 18 amino acids. Trimming cost V 6 bases and J 12 bases; bases outside gene matches: 25. Here the CDR3 DNA reads TGTGCCATCAGCAAACCTGGGGGACTAGGGTCGGGCGGCGGGCGGCAGTTCTTC. Translation gives CAISKPGGLGSGGGRQFF.

This clonotype was observed a few times. J is TRBJ1-6 and V is TRBV5-1; D is ambiguous. Germline V gene sequence: CDR1 SGHRS, CDR2 YFSETQ. The CDR3 sequence is 15 residues long. Trimming pared 0 bases from V and 1 base from J, leaving 5 bases between. The CDR3 nucleotides are TGCGCCAGCAGCTTGGAGGGTTCCTATAATTCACCCCTCCACTTT. Protein product: CASSLEGSYNSPLHF.

This clonotype has just a few counts. This chain uses TRBV5-1 with TRBJ2-7, with 8 bases matching TRBD1. Germline loops: CDR1 SGHRS, CDR2 YFSETQ. V gave up 6 bases and J gave up 7 bases; unmatched junction bases: 12. This CDR3 has 14 amino acids. The CDR3, as DNA: TGCGCCAGCAACTGGGACGGGACAGGAGGGGAGCAGTACTTC. It translates to CASNWDGTGGEQYF.

The chain carries TRBV28 and TRBJ2-3; 11 bases are a match to TRBD2. V shed 6 bases and J 0 bases; nucleotides not matched to a gene: 5. CDR1 and CDR2 (germline): MDHEN, SYDVKM. CDR3 length: 16 amino acids. The CDR3 region has the DNA TGTGCCAGCAGACCCCGGACTAGCGGGAGCACAGATACGCAGTATTTT. Protein product: CASRPRTSGSTDTQYF.

The V and J genes are TRBV3-1 and TRBJ2-1; D possibly matches TRBD1 or TRBD2 (5 bases each). V was cut by 1 base and J by 9 bases, with 10 bases left in between. In germline, CDR1 is LGHDT, CDR2 YNNKEL (reference sequence). The CDR3 covers 13 residues. CDR3 nucleotide sequence: TGTGCCAGCAGCCAAGTCCCGAGGGGTGAGCAGTTCTTC. Translating it yields CASSQVPRGEQFF.

The J gene is TRBJ2-7, the V gene TRBV20-1; 8 bases align to TRBD1. V dropped 0 bases and J dropped 0; count of bases not matched to a gene: 7. Germline V gene sequence: CDR1 DFQATT, CDR2 SNEGSKA (reference sequence). There are 16 residues in the CDR3. Here the CDR3 reads CSARDPDRGPSYEQYF. The DNA for the CDR3 is TGCAGTGCTAGAGATCCTGACAGGGGACCCTCCTACGAGCAGTACTTC.

CDR3 nucleotides: TGTGCCAGCAGTTTCGGGGACAGAAATTCACCCCTCCACTTT. This translates into CASSFGDRNSPLHF. V and J are TRBV28 and TRBJ1-6; 7 bases are a match to TRBD1. The CDR3 is 14 residues long. Germline CDR1 MDHEN, CDR2 SYDVKM. V lost 3 bases and J lost 7; bases outside the gene matches: 3.

The rearrangement joins TRBV7-9 to TRBJ1-5, with D tentatively TRBD1 (5 bases). This CDR3 spans 14 amino acids. The germline gives CDR1 SEHNR, CDR2 FQNEAQ (reference sequence). V gave up 1 base and J gave up 6 bases, with 10 bases separating them. CDR3 amino acids: CASSLEGDAQPQHF. In DNA form, the CDR3 reads TGTGCCAGCAGCTTAGAAGGGGACGCTCAGCCCCAGCATTTT.

The chain is built from TRBV29-1 and TRBJ2-3; tentative D call: TRBD2 (5 bases). The CDR3 is made up of 12 amino acids. V was pared by 5 bases and J by 5 bases, with 11 bases between. Germline V CDR1 and CDR2: SQVTM, ANQGSEA. The CDR3 is CSVTRAEDTQYF. Written as DNA, the CDR3 is TGCAGCGTTACTAGAGCCGAAGATACGCAGTATTTT.

This clonotype occurred a few times. The chain links TRBV12-3 or TRBV12-4 to TRBJ1-1; no clear D gene. This CDR3 has 12 residues. V lost 8 bases to trimming and J lost 2 bases, with 9 bases between them. The CDR3 reads CASWAGNTEAFF. The CDR3 nucleotides read TGTGCCAGCTGGGCGGGAAACACTGAAGCTTTCTTT.

This clonotype was detected only a few times. The J gene is TRBJ1-1, the V gene TRBV12-3 or TRBV12-4; possibly TRBD1 for D (6 bases). The CDR3 totals 13 residues. V shed 6 bases and J shed 10 bases, with 18 bases lying between them. CDR3 DNA: TGTGCCAGCAGGAATACAGGGTATTCGTCAGCTTTCTTT. This gives the protein CASRNTGYSSAFF.

The V gene is TRBV20-1, the J gene TRBJ2-5, with D hard to call. This CDR3 is 13 amino acids long. With 5 bases removed from V and 0 bases from J, the gap between germline ends came to 10 bases. Germline V gene sequence: CDR1 DFQATT, CDR2 SNEGSKA (reference sequence). CDR3 residues: CSAPVGYQETQYF. The CDR3 DNA reads TGCAGTGCTCCCGTCGGGTACCAAGAGACCCAGTACTTC.